The sample holds many counts of the clone carrying this TCR beta chain. What it binds is not known. Naive CD8 T cells underwent sorting with the CD8+CD4-CCR7+CD45RA+ definition. The source of the sample is a study of molecular identifiers for immune sequencing clone quantification. Study-wide findings and caveats: Clones above 20 RNA copies contained over 99% of effector molecules and under 1% of naive molecules. Highly expanded clones may be undercounted when identical TCR molecules share barcodes. One million naive cells reportedly did not prevent detection of spiked Jurkat TCR RNA from one cell.

Each CDR3 protein is one row after TCRdb ran MiXCR on the PCR reads. Counted here are about half a million distinct CDR3 sequences, over 20% occurring once; the ten biggest clones make up around 0.86%. Per the germline V gene, CDR1 is SQVTM and CDR2 is ANQGSEA. The germline V and J ends were trimmed by 5 bases and 8 bases, with 12 bases remaining between them. There are 12 residues in the CDR3. V gene TRBV29-1 combines with J gene TRBJ1-4, with no clear D. The sequenced material came from naive CD8+ T cells from blood, with Jurkat cell RNA spiked in. Specified subset: FACS-sorted CD8+CD4-CCR7+CD45RA+ naive T cells. This clonotype was obtained from a human donor in good health. Some libraries in this study had Jurkat cell RNA spiked in. CDR3 protein: CSVRTPGEKLFF. The CDR3 nucleotides are TGCAGCGTTCGAACTCCCGGAGAAAAACTGTTTTTT.